This T cell receptor (beta chain) was documented in a study of blood T cell repertoires in COVID-19. Study at large: The cDNA or gDNA used as material had been derived from T cells, B-cell-depleted T cells, or PBMCs.

TCRdb's copy holds only in-frame clones and misses some; the assay was immunoSEQ multiplex PCR. Here the sample spans approximately 190,000 clones, approximately 86% being singletons. Trimming shortened V by 4 bases and J by 12 bases, and 16 bases separated the two germline ends. Germline V gives CDR1 LNHDA, CDR2 SQIVND (reference sequence). The CDR3 totals 13 residues. The genes are TRBV19 and TRBJ2-1, with D tentatively TRBD2 (5 bases). Sequenced material: peripheral blood. The sequence derives from a man between 65 and 79 years old with active or convalescent COVID-19. For the CDR3, the DNA is TGTGCCAGTAGTAAGGAAGTAAGCGGCGGGCAGTTCTTC. As protein: CASSKEVSGGQFF.